What follows describes a single TCR beta chain. A multiplex PCR was run with 60 Vbeta primers and 13 Jbeta primers. The data were produced by immunoSEQ multiplex PCR, yet TCRdb's version contains in-frame clones alone and is incomplete. This table holds over 90,000 clones, around 77% found once. The sample originates from a study of cytomegalovirus exposure and HLA in healthy donors. CDR1 is SGDLS, CDR2 YYNGEE, per germline. The V and J ends lost 0 bases and 4 bases, in that order; junction bases with no gene match: 4. This CDR3 is 16 amino acids long. This TCR derives from a man aged 50 or older in good health and CMV-seropositive. J is TRBJ2-7 and V is TRBV9; 13 bases are shared with TRBD2. Sequencing used PBMCs. The CDR3 DNA is TGTGCCAGCAGCGTAGGGACTAGCGGGAGATCGTACGAGCAGTACTTC. The encoded protein is CASSVGTSGRSYEQYF.